The 22 T cell receptor beta chains in this list originate from one sample, sequenced in a study of CD8 T cells in Susac syndrome (dated by TCRdb to the late 2010s). To prepare the library, the immunoSEQ multiplex PCR assay was applied. RNA was extracted using the RNeasy kit, and roughly 0.45 to 1 ug of the RNA was reverse transcribed with random hexamers. TCRdb cleaned the public reads at Q25 with fastp, built clones with MiXCR and kept in-frame beta chains. Rows with one shared CDR3 protein collapse into an entry with the most common genes and DNA. The sample records hundreds of thousands of distinct CDR3 sequences, approximately 89% of which are singletons. Of the sample, under 0.15% is held by the ten largest clones. Sequenced material: CD8+ T cells from PBMCs. These receptors were obtained from a human donor with multiple sclerosis.

The sample holds a few counts of this clonotype. This chain uses TRBV6-1 with TRBJ1-4; D possibly corresponds to TRBD1 (5 bases). The CDR3 is made up of 16 amino acids. V was pared by 6 bases and J by 5 bases, with 19 bases between. CDR1 is MNHNS and CDR2 is SASEGT in the germline V gene. The CDR3 here is CASRGYDGGANEKLFF. In nucleotides, the CDR3 is TGTGCCAGCAGGGGCTACGATGGAGGGGCGAATGAAAAACTGTTTTTT.

The J gene is TRBJ2-3, the V gene TRBV15, with D unclear. This CDR3 contains 12 residues. V was pared by 4 bases and J by 10 bases, with 12 bases between. The germline V gene encodes CDR1 LNHNV and CDR2 YYDKDF (reference sequence). CDR3 in amino acids: CATSIYPWAQYF. CDR3 nucleotide sequence: TGTGCCACCAGCATATATCCCTGGGCGCAGTATTTT.

V and J are TRBV15 and TRBJ2-4; D possibly corresponds to TRBD2 (6 bases). V was shortened by 3 bases and J by 11 bases, with 11 bases between the two germline ends. CDR3 length equals 12 residues. CDR1 is LNHNV, CDR2 YYDKDF, per germline (reference sequence). The chain's CDR3 is CATSSPGVVQYF. For the CDR3, the DNA is TGTGCCACCAGCAGCCCGGGGGTGGTTCAGTACTTC.

The rearrangement uses TRBV19 and TRBJ2-7; a weak D match, TRBD1 (6 bases). The CDR3 is 13 residues long. Germline assignment: CDR1 LNHDA and CDR2 SQIVND (reference sequence). V was shortened by 3 bases and J by 0 bases, with 6 bases between the two germline ends. The CDR3 is CASSMGASYEQYF. Written as DNA, the CDR3 is TGTGCCAGTAGTATGGGGGCCTCCTACGAGCAGTACTTC. The full variable domain, its missing parts supplied by reference TRBV19 and TRBJ2-7, is DGGITQSPKYLFRKEGQNVTLSCEQNLNHDAMYWYRQDPGQGLRLIYYSQIVNDFQKGDIAEGYSVSREKKESFPLTVTSAQKNPTAFYLCASSMGASYEQYFGPGTRLTVT.

The chain couples TRBV5-6 to TRBJ1-1; D not certain. In germline, CDR1 is SGHDT, CDR2 YYEEEE. CDR3 length equals 15 residues. Trimming took 1 base from V and 2 from J, leaving 12 bases between them. For the CDR3, the DNA is TGTGCCAGCAGCTTGTTCCGGTTCTCTAACACTGAAGCTTTCTTT. It specifies CASSLFRFSNTEAFF.

V gene TRBV4-1 combines with J gene TRBJ2-7; a weak D match, TRBD2 (5 bases). This CDR3 is built from 13 residues. Per the germline V gene, CDR1 is MGHRA and CDR2 is YSYEKL. V dropped 5 bases and J dropped 7 bases, with 15 bases sitting between them. The CDR3 is CASSFDGGGEQYF. CDR3 bases: TGCGCCAGCAGCTTCGACGGCGGAGGTGAGCAGTACTTC.

The chain joins TRBV7-9 to TRBJ2-3; D may match TRBD1 or TRBD2 (5 bases each). The CDR3 extends over 16 amino acids. Germline CDR1 and CDR2: SEHNR and FQNEAQ (reference sequence). The V end was cut by 11 bases, the J end by 0 bases, with 21 bases between. CDR3 protein: CAGPRGGSTSTDTQYF. CDR3 DNA sequence: TGTGCCGGGCCTCGGGGCGGATCCACTAGCACAGATACGCAGTATTTT.

In its sample, this clonotype was seen a few times. The chain carries TRBV30 and TRBJ2-1; D remains unclear. Germline loops: CDR1 GTSNPN, CDR2 SVGIG (reference sequence). V lost 7 bases, J lost 6 bases, and 1 base lay in between. The CDR3 covers 8 residues. CDR3: CASNEQFF. CDR3 sequence (DNA): TGTGCCTCCAATGAGCAGTTCTTC.

This sequence joins TRBV3-1 and TRBJ2-3; D is ambiguous. The CDR3 loop spans 15 amino acids. Germline V CDR1 and CDR2: LGHDT, YNNKEL (reference sequence). Trimming shortened V by 0 bases and J by 5 bases, and 12 bases separated the two germline ends. CDR3 DNA sequence: TGTGCCAGCAGCCAAGACTGGGCAGCCCAAGATACGCAGTATTTT. It specifies CASSQDWAAQDTQYF.

The table lists this clonotype with a count of one. The chain employs TRBV5-1 and TRBJ2-6; tentative D call: TRBD1 (5 bases). The V end was cut by 6 bases, the J end by 5 bases, with 9 bases between. The CDR3 loop spans 13 amino acids. Germline V gene sequence: CDR1 SGHRS, CDR2 YFSETQ. This CDR3 reads CASTGFRANVLTF. CDR3 sequence (DNA): TGCGCCAGCACAGGGTTCCGGGCCAACGTCCTGACTTTC.

V gene TRBV4-1 combines with J gene TRBJ2-6; 7 bases agree with TRBD1. Germline values: CDR1 MGHRA, CDR2 YSYEKL. This CDR3 spans 16 amino acids. V trimming: 4 bases; J trimming: 2 bases; junction bases outside the gene matches: 5. This chain's CDR3 is CASSRATGTGANVLTF. The CDR3, as DNA: TGCGCCAGCAGCCGAGCGACAGGGACTGGGGCCAACGTCCTGACTTTC.

This clonotype has a single count. The chain joins TRBV16 to TRBJ2-5; no firm D call. Germline V CDR1 and CDR2: KGHSY, FQNENV. The ends were cut back, 2 bases at V and 11 bases at J, with 15 bases in the middle. The CDR3 length is 13 residues. The CDR3 nucleotides read TGTGCCAGCAGCCAAGTCTTCCAGACCGAACAGTACTTC. Its translation: CASSQVFQTEQYF.

This rearrangement joins TRBV7-8 to TRBJ2-6; D call uncertain. Germline loops: CDR1 SGHVS, CDR2 FQNEAQ. This CDR3 is 17 amino acids long. V dropped 2 bases and J dropped 0 bases, with 11 bases sitting between them. The CDR3 here is CASSLPRQSSGANVLTF. CDR3 bases: TGTGCCAGCAGCTTACCCCGACAAAGCTCTGGGGCCAACGTCCTGACTTTC.

This clonotype came up a few times. This rearrangement joins TRBV2 to TRBJ1-2; D call uncertain. This CDR3 is built from 13 residues. CDR1 is SNHLY and CDR2 is FYNNEI in the germline V gene. Trimming cost V 7 bases and J 4 bases, with 13 bases left between them. DNA for the CDR3: TGTGCCAGCATTGGTGCAGATGCCTATGGCTACACCTTC. Protein: CASIGADAYGYTF.

This clonotype occurred a few times. DNA for the CDR3: TGTGCCAGCAGCCCGGGGGCCGGGAACACCGGGGAGCTGTTTTTT. Its translation is CASSPGAGNTGELFF. The chain uses TRBV13 and TRBJ2-2; D assignment may be TRBD1 or TRBD2 (6 bases each). V dropped 5 bases and J dropped 1 base, with 11 bases sitting between them. This CDR3 is 15 amino acids long. CDR1 PRHDT and CDR2 FYEKMQ come from the germline V gene (reference sequence).

J is TRBJ2-3 and V is TRBV5-1; a possible D gene is TRBD1 (7 bases). Trimming shortened V by 4 bases and J by 4 bases, and 19 bases separated the two germline ends. The CDR3 covers 16 residues. Looked up from germline, CDR1 is SGHRS and CDR2 is YFSETQ. The CDR3 sequence: CASSPQWRGRPDTQYF. In DNA, the CDR3 is TGCGCCAGCAGCCCCCAGTGGAGGGGGCGGCCAGATACGCAGTATTTT.

The genes are TRBV18 and TRBJ2-2; TRBD1 matches 11 bases. The CDR3 has 17 amino acids. The trim removed 2 bases at V and 2 bases at J, leaving 4 bases unmatched. The germline V gene has CDR1 KGHSH and CDR2 LQKENI. The CDR3, as DNA: TGTGCCAGCTCACCAGTTGGACAGGGGGCTAACACCGGGGAGCTGTTTTTT. This codes for CASSPVGQGANTGELFF.

The rearrangement links TRBV27 to TRBJ2-2; D might be TRBD2 (7 bases). The CDR3 has 15 amino acids. V was pared by 3 bases and J by 7 bases, with 15 bases between. CDR1 is MNHEY, CDR2 SMNVEV, per germline (reference sequence). Written as DNA, the CDR3 is TGTGCCAGCAGTTTGGCTGGGGGGGCTGGCGGGGAGCTGTTTTTT. Translation: CASSLAGGAGGELFF.

This chain connects TRBV4-1 to TRBJ2-1; 10 bases align to TRBD2. V shed 3 bases, J shed 10 bases, and the junction held 9 bases outside the gene matches. Germline V gene lookup returns CDR1 MGHRA and CDR2 YSYEKL. This CDR3 has 15 residues. The CDR3 spells CASSHDALAGVEQFF. Written as DNA, the CDR3 is TGCGCCAGCAGCCATGACGCTCTAGCGGGGGTCGAGCAGTTCTTC.

The rearrangement links TRBV14 to TRBJ1-3; D is unresolved. The germline gives CDR1 SGHDN, CDR2 FVKESK. With 6 bases removed from V and 4 bases from J, the gap between germline ends came to 7 bases. The CDR3 runs 12 residues. Written as DNA, the CDR3 is TGTGCCAGCAGGGGCCTGGGAAACACCATATATTTT. Translating it yields CASRGLGNTIYF.

This clonotype showed up just once. The V gene is TRBV19, the J gene TRBJ2-5; D call uncertain. The CDR3 covers 14 residues. Trimming pared 5 bases from V and 1 base from J, leaving 11 bases between. Germline V gene data show CDR1 as LNHDA and CDR2 as SQIVND (reference sequence). CDR3 coding DNA: TGTGCCAGTAGTGCACATACCCTCCAAGAGACCCAGTACTTC. Encoded protein: CASSAHTLQETQYF.

This clonotype was seen a single time. This rearrangement joins TRBV11-2 to TRBJ2-7; no reliable D call. Germline V lookup: CDR1 SGHAT, CDR2 FQNNGV. The CDR3 consists of 12 residues. V lost 3 bases and J lost 5, with 8 bases in between. In DNA form, the CDR3 reads TGTGCCAGCAGCTTTAGGTCCCACGAGCAGTACTTC. It translates to CASSFRSHEQYF.